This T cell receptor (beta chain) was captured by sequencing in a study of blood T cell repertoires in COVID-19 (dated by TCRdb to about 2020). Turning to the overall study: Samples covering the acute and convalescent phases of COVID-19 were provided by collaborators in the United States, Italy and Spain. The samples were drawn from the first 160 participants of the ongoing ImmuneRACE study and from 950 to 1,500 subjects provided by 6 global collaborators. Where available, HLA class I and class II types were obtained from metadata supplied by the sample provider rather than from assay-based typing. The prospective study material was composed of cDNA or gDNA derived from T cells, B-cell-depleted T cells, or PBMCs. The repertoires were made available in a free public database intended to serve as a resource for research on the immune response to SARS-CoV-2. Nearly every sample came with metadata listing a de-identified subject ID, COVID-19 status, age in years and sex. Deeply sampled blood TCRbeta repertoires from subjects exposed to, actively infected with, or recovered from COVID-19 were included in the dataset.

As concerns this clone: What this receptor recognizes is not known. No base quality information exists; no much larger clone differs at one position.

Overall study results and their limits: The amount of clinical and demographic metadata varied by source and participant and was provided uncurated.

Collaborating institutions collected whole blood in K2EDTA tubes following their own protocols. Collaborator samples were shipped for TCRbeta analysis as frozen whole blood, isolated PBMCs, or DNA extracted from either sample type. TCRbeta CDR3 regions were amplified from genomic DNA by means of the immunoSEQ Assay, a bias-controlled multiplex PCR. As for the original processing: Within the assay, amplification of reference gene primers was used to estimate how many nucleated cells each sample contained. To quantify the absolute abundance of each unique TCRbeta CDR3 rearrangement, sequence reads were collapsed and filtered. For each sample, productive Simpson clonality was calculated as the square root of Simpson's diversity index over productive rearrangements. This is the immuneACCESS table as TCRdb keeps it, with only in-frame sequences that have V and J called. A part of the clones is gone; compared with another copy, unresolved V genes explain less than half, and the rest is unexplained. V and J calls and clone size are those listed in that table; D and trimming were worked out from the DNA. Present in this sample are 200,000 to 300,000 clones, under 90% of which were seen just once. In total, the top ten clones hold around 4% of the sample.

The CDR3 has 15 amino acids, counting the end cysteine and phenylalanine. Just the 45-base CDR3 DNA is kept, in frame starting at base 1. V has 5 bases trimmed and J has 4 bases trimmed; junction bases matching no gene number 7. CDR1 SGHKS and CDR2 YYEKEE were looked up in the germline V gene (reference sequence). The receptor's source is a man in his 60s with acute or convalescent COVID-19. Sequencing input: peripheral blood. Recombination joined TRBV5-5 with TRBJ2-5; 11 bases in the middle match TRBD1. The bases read TGTGCCAGCAGGAACCGGGACAGGGGGTCAGAGACCCAGTACTTC. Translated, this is CASRNRDRGSETQYF.